Listed below are T cell receptor beta chains from one sample, sequenced in a study of T cells in Graves' hyperthyroidism and ophthalmopathy. Via MiXCR, TCRdb re-called the multiplex PCR reads, giving one row per CDR3 protein. The repertoire consists of roughly 380,000 distinct CDR3 sequences, with approximately 13% occurring once and the leading ten covering around 21%. Sample: blood. The receptors shown here come from a man aged 25 to 45 with Graves' hyperthyroidism that later progressed to Graves' ophthalmopathy. Both conserved end residues are part of each CDR3. Each record gives: J gene, V gene, CDR3 protein.

TRBJ1-5,TRBV18,CASSPETGGYQPQHF
TRBJ1-2,TRBV20-1,CSALPAIRTGGIDGYTF
TRBJ2-3,TRBV3-1,CASSQVVGGPRDTQYF
TRBJ2-1,TRBV13,CASSSPRDRGRNEQFF
TRBJ1-6,TRBV5-1,CASSLGAGYNSPLHF
TRBJ1-6,TRBV12-3/TRBV12-4,CASSFSDLSEPLHF
TRBJ1-1,TRBV9,CASSVTGGAFSGAFF
TRBJ2-2,TRBV13,CASSRRDFYTGELFF
TRBJ2-1,TRBV5-5,CASSLGPGGYNEQFF
TRBJ2-7,TRBV7-6,CASRVTGLPYEQYF
TRBJ2-4,TRBV11-2,CASSQRGITKNIQYF
TRBJ1-2,TRBV18,CASSPDRDYGYTF
TRBJ1-2,TRBV9,CASSEGGWSRGYTF
TRBJ1-5,TRBV15,CATSSDAGTASRSQPQHF
TRBJ2-6,TRBV28,CATRGSGANVLTF
TRBJ1-5,TRBV6-5,CASRPTGLRQPQHF
TRBJ1-1,TRBV6-2/TRBV6-3,CASSYSTDPRVLNTEAFF